This T cell receptor (beta chain) was recorded in a study of cytomegalovirus exposure and HLA in healthy donors. Study at large: In terms of ancestry, the Caucasian-associated cluster contained around 79% of the approximately 400 genotyped donors. Whole-study results and caveats: TCR beta V- and J-gene trimming, according to a later analysis, was linked to a missense DCLRE1C variant.

The PCR was carried out with 60 Vbeta primers and 13 Jbeta primers. Generated by immunoSEQ multiplex PCR, the TCRdb table keeps only in-frame clones and is missing some. The sample has over 150,000 clones, 70% to 80% seen once. Turning to this clone: Its antigen is still unknown.

When sampled, the donors appeared nominally healthy, though they likely had unrecorded immune exposures. V lost 6 bases and J lost 8, with 22 bases in between. The CDR3 totals 16 residues. Germline lookup yields CDR1 MDHEN and CDR2 SYDVKM. Sequencing was carried out using PBMCs. The V gene is TRBV28, the J gene TRBJ1-4, with D possibly TRBD1 on 6 matching bases. The TCR was taken from a woman aged 60 to 75 in good health and CMV-seropositive. This CDR3 is CASSSPGGQQLEKLFF. CDR3 coding DNA: TGTGCCAGCAGCTCTCCGGGGGGACAACAGCTCGAAAAACTGTTTTTT.